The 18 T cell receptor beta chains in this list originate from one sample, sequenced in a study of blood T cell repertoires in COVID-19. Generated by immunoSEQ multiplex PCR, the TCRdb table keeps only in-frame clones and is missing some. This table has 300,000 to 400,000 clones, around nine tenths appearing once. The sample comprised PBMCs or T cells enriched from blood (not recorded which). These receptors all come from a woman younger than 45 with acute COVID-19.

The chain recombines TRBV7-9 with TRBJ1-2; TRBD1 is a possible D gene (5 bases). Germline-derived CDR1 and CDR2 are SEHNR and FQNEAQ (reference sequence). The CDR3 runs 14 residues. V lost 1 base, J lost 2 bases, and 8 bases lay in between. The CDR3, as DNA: TGTGCCAGCAGCTTAGACGCAGGGAACTATGGCTACACCTTC. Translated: CASSLDAGNYGYTF.

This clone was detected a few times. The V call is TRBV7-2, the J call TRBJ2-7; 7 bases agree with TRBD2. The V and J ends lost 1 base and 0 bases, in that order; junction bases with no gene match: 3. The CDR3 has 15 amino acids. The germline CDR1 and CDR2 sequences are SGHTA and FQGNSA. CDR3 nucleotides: TGTGCCAGCAGCTTAGGCGGGGGAACCTCCTACGAGCAGTACTTC. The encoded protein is CASSLGGGTSYEQYF.

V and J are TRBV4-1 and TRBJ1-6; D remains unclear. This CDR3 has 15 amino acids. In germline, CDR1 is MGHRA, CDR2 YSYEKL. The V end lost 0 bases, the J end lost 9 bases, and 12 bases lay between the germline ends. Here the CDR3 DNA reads TGCGCCAGCAGCCAAGATCCCGGACTCCTTTCACCCCTCCACTTT. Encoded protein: CASSQDPGLLSPLHF.

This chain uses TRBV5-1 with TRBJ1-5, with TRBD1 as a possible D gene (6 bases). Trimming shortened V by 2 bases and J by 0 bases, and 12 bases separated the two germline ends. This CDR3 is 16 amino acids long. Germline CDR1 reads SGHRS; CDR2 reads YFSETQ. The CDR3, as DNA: TGCGCCAGCAGCTTAGGGACAACTAATAGCAATCAGCCCCAGCATTTT. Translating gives CASSLGTTNSNQPQHF. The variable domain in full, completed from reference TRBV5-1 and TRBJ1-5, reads KAGVTQTPRYLIKTRGQQVTLSCSPISGHRSVSWYQQTPGQGLQFLFEYFSETQRNKGNFPGRFSGRQFSNSRSEMNVSTLELGDSALYLCASSLGTTNSNQPQHFGDGTRLSIL.

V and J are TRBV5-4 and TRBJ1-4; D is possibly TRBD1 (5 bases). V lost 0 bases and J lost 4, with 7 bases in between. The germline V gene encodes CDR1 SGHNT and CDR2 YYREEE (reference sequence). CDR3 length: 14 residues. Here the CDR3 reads CASSLAGLNEKLFF. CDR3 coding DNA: TGTGCCAGCAGCTTGGCAGGGCTTAATGAAAAACTGTTTTTT.

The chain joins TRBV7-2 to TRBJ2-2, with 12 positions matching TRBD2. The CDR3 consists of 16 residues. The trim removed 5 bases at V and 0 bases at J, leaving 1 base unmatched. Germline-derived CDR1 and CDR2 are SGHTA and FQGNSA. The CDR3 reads CASSRTSGANTGELFF. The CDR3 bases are TGTGCCAGCAGCCGGACTAGCGGGGCGAACACCGGGGAGCTGTTTTTT.

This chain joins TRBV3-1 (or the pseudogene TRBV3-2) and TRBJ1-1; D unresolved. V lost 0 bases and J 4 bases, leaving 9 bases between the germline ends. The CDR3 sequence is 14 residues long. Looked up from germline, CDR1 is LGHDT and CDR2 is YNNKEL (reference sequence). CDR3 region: CASSQDPAFTEAFF. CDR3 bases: TGTGCCAGCAGCCAAGATCCAGCGTTCACTGAAGCTTTCTTT.

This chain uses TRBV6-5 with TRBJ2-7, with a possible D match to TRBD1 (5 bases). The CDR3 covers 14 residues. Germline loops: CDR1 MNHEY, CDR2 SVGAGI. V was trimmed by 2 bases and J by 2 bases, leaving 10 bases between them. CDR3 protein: CASSYQGGPYEQYF. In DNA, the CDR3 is TGTGCCAGCAGTTACCAGGGCGGTCCCTACGAGCAGTACTTC.

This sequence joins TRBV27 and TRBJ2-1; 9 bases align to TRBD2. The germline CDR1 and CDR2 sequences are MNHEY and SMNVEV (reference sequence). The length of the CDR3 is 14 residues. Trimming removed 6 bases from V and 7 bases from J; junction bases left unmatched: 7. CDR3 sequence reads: CASSRRGGSNEQFF. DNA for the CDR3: TGTGCCAGCAGCCGGCGGGGGGGATCAAATGAGCAGTTCTTC.

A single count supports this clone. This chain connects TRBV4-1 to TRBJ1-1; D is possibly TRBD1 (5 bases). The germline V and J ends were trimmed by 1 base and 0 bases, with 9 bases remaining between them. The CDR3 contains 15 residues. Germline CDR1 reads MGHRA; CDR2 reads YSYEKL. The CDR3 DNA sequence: TGCGCCAGCAGCCAAGTGGGGCAGTTGAACACTGAAGCTTTCTTT. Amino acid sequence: CASSQVGQLNTEAFF.

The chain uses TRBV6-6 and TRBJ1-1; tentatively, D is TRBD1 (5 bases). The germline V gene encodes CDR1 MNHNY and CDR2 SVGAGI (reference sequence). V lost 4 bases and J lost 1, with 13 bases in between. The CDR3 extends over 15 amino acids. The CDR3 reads CASSLAAGSNTEAFF. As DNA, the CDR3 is TGTGCCAGCAGTTTGGCGGCAGGGTCGAACACTGAAGCTTTCTTT.

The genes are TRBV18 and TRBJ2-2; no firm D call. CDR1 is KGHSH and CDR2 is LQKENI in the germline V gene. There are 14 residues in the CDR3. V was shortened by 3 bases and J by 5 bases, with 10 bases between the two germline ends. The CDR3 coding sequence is TGTGCCAGCTCACCGCCGGGTGGGACCGGGGAGCTGTTTTTT. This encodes CASSPPGGTGELFF.

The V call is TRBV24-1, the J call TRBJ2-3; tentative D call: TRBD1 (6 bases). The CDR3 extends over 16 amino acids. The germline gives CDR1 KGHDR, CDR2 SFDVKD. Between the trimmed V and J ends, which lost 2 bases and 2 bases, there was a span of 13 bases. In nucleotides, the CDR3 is TGTGCCACCAGTGATTCCCCCCGACAGGCCACAGATACGCAGTATTTT. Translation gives CATSDSPRQATDTQYF.

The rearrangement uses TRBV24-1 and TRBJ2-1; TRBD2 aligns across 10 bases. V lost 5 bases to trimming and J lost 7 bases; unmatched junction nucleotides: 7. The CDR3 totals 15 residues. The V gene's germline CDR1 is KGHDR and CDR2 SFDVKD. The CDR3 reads CATSAASGGRNEQFF. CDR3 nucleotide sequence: TGTGCCACCAGTGCTGCTAGCGGGGGACGGAATGAGCAGTTCTTC.

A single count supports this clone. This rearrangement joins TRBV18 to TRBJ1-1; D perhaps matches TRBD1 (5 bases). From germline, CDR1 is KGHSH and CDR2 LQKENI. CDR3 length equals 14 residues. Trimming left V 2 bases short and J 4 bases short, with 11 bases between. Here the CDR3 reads CASSPWSQGTEAFF. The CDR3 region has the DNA TGTGCCAGCTCACCATGGAGCCAGGGCACTGAAGCTTTCTTT.

The CDR3 region is CASSPTVGQPQHF. The CDR3 DNA reads as TGTGCCAGCTCACCAACAGTAGGTCAGCCCCAGCATTTT. The rearrangement joins TRBV18 to TRBJ1-5, with no clear D. V lost 2 bases and J 6 bases, leaving 8 bases between the germline ends. Germline V lookup: CDR1 KGHSH, CDR2 LQKENI. This CDR3 is 13 amino acids long.

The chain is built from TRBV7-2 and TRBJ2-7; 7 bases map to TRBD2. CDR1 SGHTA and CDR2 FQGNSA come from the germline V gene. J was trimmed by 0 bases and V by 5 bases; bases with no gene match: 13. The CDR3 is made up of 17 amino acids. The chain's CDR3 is CASSNRGPSGFSYEQYF. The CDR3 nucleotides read TGTGCCAGCAGCAATAGAGGACCTAGCGGTTTCTCCTACGAGCAGTACTTC.

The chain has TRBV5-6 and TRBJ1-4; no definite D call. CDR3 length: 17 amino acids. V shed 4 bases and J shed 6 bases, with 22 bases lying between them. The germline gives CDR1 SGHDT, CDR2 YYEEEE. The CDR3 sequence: CASSHPSGNSLDEKLFF. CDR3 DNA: TGTGCCAGCAGCCACCCGAGCGGAAACTCGTTGGATGAAAAACTGTTTTTT.